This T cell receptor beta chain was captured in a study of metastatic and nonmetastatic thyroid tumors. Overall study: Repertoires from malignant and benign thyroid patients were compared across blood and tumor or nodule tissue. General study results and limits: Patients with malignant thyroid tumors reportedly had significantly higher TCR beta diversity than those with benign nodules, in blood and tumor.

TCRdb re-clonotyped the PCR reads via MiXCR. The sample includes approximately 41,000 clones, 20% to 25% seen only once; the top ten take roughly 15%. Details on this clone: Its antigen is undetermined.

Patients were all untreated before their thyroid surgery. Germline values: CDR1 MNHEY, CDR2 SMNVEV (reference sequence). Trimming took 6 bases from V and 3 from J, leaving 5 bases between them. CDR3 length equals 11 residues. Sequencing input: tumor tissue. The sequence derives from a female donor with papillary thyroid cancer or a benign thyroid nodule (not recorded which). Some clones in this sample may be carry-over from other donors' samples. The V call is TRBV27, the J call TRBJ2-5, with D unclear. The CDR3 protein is CASRREETQYF. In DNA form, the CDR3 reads TGTGCCAGCAGACGGGAAGAGACCCAGTACTTC.